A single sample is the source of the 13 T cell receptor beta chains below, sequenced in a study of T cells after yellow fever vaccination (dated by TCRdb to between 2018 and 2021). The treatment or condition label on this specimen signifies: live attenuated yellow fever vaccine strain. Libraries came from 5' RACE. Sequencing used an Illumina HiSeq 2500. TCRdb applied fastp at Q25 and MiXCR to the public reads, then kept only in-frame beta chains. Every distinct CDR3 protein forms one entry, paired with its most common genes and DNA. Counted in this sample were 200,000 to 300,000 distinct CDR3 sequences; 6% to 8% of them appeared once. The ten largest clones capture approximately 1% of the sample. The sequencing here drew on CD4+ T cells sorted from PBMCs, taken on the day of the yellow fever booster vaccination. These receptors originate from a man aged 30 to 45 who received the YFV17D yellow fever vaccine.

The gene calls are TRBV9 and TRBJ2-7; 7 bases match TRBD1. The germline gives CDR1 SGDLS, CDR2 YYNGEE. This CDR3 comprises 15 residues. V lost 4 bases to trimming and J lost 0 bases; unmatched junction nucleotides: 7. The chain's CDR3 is CASSPGGTVSYEQYF. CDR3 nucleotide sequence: TGTGCCAGCAGCCCAGGGGGTACGGTCTCCTACGAGCAGTACTTC.

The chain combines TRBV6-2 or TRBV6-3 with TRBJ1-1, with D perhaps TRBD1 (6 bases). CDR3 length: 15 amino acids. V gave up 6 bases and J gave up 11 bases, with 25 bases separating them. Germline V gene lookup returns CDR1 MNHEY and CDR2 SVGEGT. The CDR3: CASRPARDTGSNAFF. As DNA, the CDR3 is TGTGCCAGCAGACCCGCGCGGGACACGGGTTCAAATGCTTTCTTT.

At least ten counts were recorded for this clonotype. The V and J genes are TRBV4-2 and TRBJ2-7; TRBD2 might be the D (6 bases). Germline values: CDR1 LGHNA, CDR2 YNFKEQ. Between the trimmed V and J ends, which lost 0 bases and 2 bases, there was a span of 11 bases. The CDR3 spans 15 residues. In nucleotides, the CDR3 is TGTGCCAGCAGCCAAGAACAAGGACTACCCTACGAGCAGTACTTC. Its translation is CASSQEQGLPYEQYF.

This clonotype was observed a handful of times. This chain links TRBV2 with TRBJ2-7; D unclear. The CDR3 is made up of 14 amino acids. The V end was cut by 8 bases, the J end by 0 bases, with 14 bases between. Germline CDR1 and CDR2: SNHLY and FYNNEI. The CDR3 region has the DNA TGTGCCAGCGCCGGCGCGCGCAGCTCCTACGAGCAGTACTTC. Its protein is CASAGARSSYEQYF. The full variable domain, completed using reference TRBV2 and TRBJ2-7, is EPEVTQTPSHQVTQMGQEVILRCVPISNHLYFYWYRQILGQKVEFLVSFYNNEISEKSEIFDDQFSVERPDGSNFTLKIRSTKLEDSAMYFCASAGARSSYEQYFGPGTRLTVT.

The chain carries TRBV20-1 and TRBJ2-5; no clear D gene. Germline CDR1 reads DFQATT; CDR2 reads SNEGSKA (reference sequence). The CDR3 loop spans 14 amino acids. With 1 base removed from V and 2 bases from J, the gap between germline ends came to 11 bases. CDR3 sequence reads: CSARVGNAQETQYF. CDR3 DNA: TGCAGTGCTAGAGTAGGGAACGCGCAAGAGACCCAGTACTTC.

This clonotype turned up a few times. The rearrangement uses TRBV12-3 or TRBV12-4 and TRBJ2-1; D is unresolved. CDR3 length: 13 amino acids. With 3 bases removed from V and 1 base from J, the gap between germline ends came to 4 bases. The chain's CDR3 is CASSFVSYNEQFF. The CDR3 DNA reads TGTGCCAGCAGTTTCGTTTCCTACAATGAGCAGTTCTTC.

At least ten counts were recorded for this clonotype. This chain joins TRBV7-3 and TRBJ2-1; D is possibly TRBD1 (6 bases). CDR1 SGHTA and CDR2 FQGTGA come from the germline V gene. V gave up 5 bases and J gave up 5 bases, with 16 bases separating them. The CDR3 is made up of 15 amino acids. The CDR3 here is CASSPGGARNNEQFF. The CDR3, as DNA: TGTGCCAGCAGCCCTGGGGGCGCCAGAAACAATGAGCAGTTCTTC.

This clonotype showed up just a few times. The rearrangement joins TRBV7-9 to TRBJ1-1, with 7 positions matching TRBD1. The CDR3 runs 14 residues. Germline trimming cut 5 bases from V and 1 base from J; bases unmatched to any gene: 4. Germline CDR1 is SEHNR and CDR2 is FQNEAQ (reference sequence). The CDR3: CASSARGPNTEAFF. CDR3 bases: TGTGCCAGCAGCGCTAGGGGGCCGAACACTGAAGCTTTCTTT.

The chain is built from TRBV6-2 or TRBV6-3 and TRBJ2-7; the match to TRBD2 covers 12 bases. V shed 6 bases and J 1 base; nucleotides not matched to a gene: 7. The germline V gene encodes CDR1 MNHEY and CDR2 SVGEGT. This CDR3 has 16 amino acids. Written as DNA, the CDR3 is TGTGCCAGCAGCCCACATACTAGCGGGAGGTCCTACGAGCAGTACTTC. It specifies CASSPHTSGRSYEQYF.

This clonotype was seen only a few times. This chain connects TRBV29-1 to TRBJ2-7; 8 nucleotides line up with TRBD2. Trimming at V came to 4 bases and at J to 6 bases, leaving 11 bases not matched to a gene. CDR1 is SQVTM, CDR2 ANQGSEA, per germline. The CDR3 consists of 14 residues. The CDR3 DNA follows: TGCAGCGTTGCCCCGCGAGCGGGAGACGGCGAGCAGTACTTC. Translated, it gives CSVAPRAGDGEQYF.

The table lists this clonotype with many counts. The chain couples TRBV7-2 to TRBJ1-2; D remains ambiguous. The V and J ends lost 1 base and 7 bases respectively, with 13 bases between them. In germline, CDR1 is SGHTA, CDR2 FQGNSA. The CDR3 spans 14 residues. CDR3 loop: CASSLDRVSSGYTF. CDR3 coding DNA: TGTGCCAGCAGCTTAGACCGGGTATCGTCTGGCTACACCTTC.

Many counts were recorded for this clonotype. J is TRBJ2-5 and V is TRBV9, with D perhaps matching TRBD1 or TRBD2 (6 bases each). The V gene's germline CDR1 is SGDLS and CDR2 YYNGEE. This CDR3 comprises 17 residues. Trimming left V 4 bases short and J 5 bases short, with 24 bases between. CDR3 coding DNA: TGTGCCAGCAGCTCACCGTACCCGGGGGCTGGGAAGGAGACCCAGTACTTC. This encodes CASSSPYPGAGKETQYF.

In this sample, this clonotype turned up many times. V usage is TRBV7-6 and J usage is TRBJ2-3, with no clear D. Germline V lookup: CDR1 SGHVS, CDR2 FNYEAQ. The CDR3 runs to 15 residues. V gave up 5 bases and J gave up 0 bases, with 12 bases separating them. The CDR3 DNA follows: TGTGCCAGCAGCACCGCAACTGCTAGCACAGATACGCAGTATTTT. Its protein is CASSTATASTDTQYF.